This T cell receptor beta chain came from a study of T-cell reconstitution after alpha-beta-depleted transplantation in children. Study findings and constraints: When one year had passed after transplant, most T-cell counts and diversity came from newly produced T cells. By about two months after transplant, alpha-beta T cells reportedly arose from several hundred graft clones that had expanded. Some patients' high day-60 TCRbeta diversity was traced to surviving recipient T cells and thymic progenitors.

The CDR3 contains 16 residues. CDR1 SGHAT and CDR2 FQNNGV come from the germline V gene. V was shortened by 0 bases and J by 5 bases, with 16 bases between the two germline ends. This clonotype was observed a handful of times. The antigen is not known. Construction of the TCRbeta library involved unique molecular identifiers. From the PCR reads, TCRdb called clonotypes with MiXCR, one entry per CDR3 protein. The sample contains about 90,000 distinct CDR3 sequences, roughly a sixth of which appear only once. This TCR derives from a male patient between 2 and 10 years old who had a stem cell transplant for acute lymphoblastic leukemia, so the T cells may come from the graft donor. Sample: PBMCs, mostly from graft donor cells, taken 180 days after TCRalphabeta/CD19-depleted stem cell transplant. V is TRBV11-2 and J is TRBJ2-5; TRBD2 is a possible D gene (5 bases). In DNA form, the CDR3 reads TGTGCCAGCAGCTTAGATCCGCTCCGGGGTTTTGAGACCCAGTACTTC. Protein: CASSLDPLRGFETQYF.